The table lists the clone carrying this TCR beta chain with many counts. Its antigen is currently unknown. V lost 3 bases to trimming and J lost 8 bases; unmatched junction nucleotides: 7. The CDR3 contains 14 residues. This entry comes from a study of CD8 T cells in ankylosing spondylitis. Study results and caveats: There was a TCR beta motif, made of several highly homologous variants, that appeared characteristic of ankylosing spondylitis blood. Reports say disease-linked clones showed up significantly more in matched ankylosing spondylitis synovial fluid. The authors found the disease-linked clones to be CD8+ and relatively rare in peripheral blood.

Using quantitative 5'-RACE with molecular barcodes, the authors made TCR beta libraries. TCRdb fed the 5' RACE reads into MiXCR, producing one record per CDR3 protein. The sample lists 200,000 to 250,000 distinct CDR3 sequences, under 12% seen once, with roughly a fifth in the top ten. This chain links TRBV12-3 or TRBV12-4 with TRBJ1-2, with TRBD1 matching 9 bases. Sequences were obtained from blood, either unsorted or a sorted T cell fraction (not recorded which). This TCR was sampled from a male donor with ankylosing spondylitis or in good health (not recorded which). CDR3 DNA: TGTGCCAGCAGTTTGTACGGGACAGGGCGAGGCTACACCTTC. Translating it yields CASSLYGTGRGYTF.